The rows below give T cell receptor beta chains drawn from one sample of a study of T cells in Graves' hyperthyroidism and ophthalmopathy. TCRdb re-derived calls from the multiplex PCR reads in MiXCR, one entry per CDR3 protein. This table has approximately 590,000 distinct CDR3 sequences, approximately 14% appearing once. The sample was blood. Receptor source: a woman in her twenties or thirties with Graves' hyperthyroidism. The conserved cysteine and the conserved F or W are not part of the CDR3 here.

j_gene: TRBJ2-4; v_gene: TRBV19; len: 15; CDR3aa: ASSMIGGRRGGNIQY
j_gene: TRBJ2-7; v_gene: TRBV5-4; len: 12; CDR3aa: ASSLFTGSYEQY
j_gene: TRBJ2-5; v_gene: TRBV5-1; len: 11; CDR3aa: ASSLGGQETQY
j_gene: TRBJ1-1; v_gene: TRBV9; len: 14; CDR3aa: ASSVVAAPGWTEAF
j_gene: TRBJ2-1; v_gene: TRBV7-2; len: 13; CDR3aa: ASSLGPASGNEQF
j_gene: TRBJ2-7; v_gene: TRBV19; len: 12; CDR3aa: ASTAGTGGYEQY
j_gene: TRBJ2-1; v_gene: TRBV11-3; len: 14; CDR3aa: ASSRDRQVRHHEQF
j_gene: TRBJ2-2; v_gene: TRBV10-3; len: 13; CDR3aa: AVRLTTSFTGELF
j_gene: TRBJ2-2; v_gene: TRBV30; len: 9; CDR3aa: AWVQGGELF
j_gene: TRBJ1-1; v_gene: TRBV24-1; len: 11; CDR3aa: ATSEGTNTEAF
j_gene: TRBJ2-5; v_gene: TRBV27; len: 9; CDR3aa: ASSSGSTQY
j_gene: TRBJ1-4; v_gene: TRBV10-3; len: 11; CDR3aa: ASGANANEKLF
j_gene: TRBJ2-1; v_gene: TRBV28; len: 11; CDR3aa: ASSFLAGYEQF
j_gene: TRBJ2-7; v_gene: TRBV15; len: 11; CDR3aa: ATSRDFPDEQY
j_gene: TRBJ1-1; v_gene: TRBV9; len: 11; CDR3aa: ASSVTGYTEAF
j_gene: TRBJ2-3; v_gene: TRBV2; len: 14; CDR3aa: ASSSGTSGGTDTQY
j_gene: TRBJ2-7; v_gene: TRBV20-1; len: 11; CDR3aa: SAAGTGDGEQY
j_gene: TRBJ2-7; v_gene: TRBV4-1; len: 15; CDR3aa: ASSQSPLAGGNGEQY
j_gene: TRBJ1-4; v_gene: TRBV6-1; len: 14; CDR3aa: ASRLTGTGSIGLLF
j_gene: TRBJ1-4; v_gene: TRBV30; len: 11; CDR3aa: AWNVKLGEKLF
j_gene: TRBJ1-1; v_gene: TRBV6-2/TRBV6-3; len: 15; CDR3aa: ASSPLRQGGRNTEAF
j_gene: TRBJ2-7; v_gene: TRBV7-9; len: 13; CDR3aa: ASSLAQGASYEQY
j_gene: TRBJ2-7; v_gene: TRBV27; len: 13; CDR3aa: ASSETSRRVYEQY
j_gene: TRBJ1-3; v_gene: TRBV20-1; len: 12; CDR3aa: SARDGRDGNTIY
j_gene: TRBJ2-1; v_gene: TRBV5-1; len: 12; CDR3aa: ASSLGAAYNEQF
j_gene: TRBJ1-1; v_gene: TRBV6-5; len: 12; CDR3aa: ASSYTDKGTEAF
j_gene: TRBJ1-4; v_gene: TRBV7-9; len: 13; CDR3aa: ASSSPTGTNEKLF
j_gene: TRBJ2-6; v_gene: TRBV7-8; len: 15; CDR3aa: ASCSGTGVSGANVLT
j_gene: TRBJ1-6; v_gene: TRBV10-1; len: 12; CDR3aa: ASSADRGNSPLH
j_gene: TRBJ1-4; v_gene: TRBV18; len: 13; CDR3aa: ASSAFDGASEKLF
j_gene: TRBJ2-7; v_gene: TRBV5-1; len: 13; CDR3aa: ASSLEKLGNYEQY
j_gene: TRBJ2-1; v_gene: TRBV2; len: 11; CDR3aa: ALSGSLINEQF
j_gene: TRBJ1-2; v_gene: TRBV5-4; len: 11; CDR3aa: ASSLVGQFGYT
j_gene: TRBJ1-2; v_gene: TRBV6-5; len: 11; CDR3aa: ASSYDGRMSYT
j_gene: TRBJ2-3; v_gene: TRBV7-3; len: 11; CDR3aa: ASSFRMGDTQY
j_gene: TRBJ2-6; v_gene: TRBV7-2; len: 13; CDR3aa: ASSPGLSGANVLT
j_gene: TRBJ2-4; v_gene: TRBV3-1; len: 15; CDR3aa: ASSPRTGPLTRNIQY
j_gene: TRBJ2-2; v_gene: TRBV30; len: 14; CDR3aa: AWRGTGTANTGELF
j_gene: TRBJ2-7; v_gene: TRBV20-1; len: 14; CDR3aa: SAREGTSGRAYEQY
j_gene: TRBJ2-1; v_gene: TRBV7-9; len: 12; CDR3aa: ASSIRLAGGPQF
j_gene: TRBJ2-7; v_gene: TRBV18; len: 11; CDR3aa: ASSPLSGYEQY
j_gene: TRBJ2-7; v_gene: TRBV7-2; len: 10; CDR3aa: ASKPPGVEQY
j_gene: TRBJ1-2; v_gene: TRBV10-3; len: 10; CDR3aa: AISDLATPVT